Shown below are 7 T cell receptor beta chains from a single sample sequenced in a study of human T cells and chemical hapten exposure. Sample time point: patch test 2, 6 weeks after DPC sensitization. Treatment in this sample: therapeutic diphenylcyclopropenone sensitization with weekly scalp DPC. TCRdb re-called the RACE reads with MiXCR, one entry per CDR3 protein. The table records more than 110,000 distinct CDR3 sequences, about 12% of them present only once. The source material was whole blood, sampled in connection with sensitization to the hapten diphenylcyclopropenone (DPC). These receptors all stem from a woman aged 45-65 years with alopecia areata. Some clones in this sample may be carry-over from other donors' samples.

This chain joins TRBV18 and TRBJ1-2; a weak D match, TRBD1 (5 bases). The germline gives CDR1 KGHSH, CDR2 LQKENI. The CDR3 is 15 residues long. The ends were cut back, 8 bases at V and 4 bases at J, with 20 bases in the middle. CDR3 nucleotide sequence: TGTGCCAGCACCCGATCCCAGGGACCTAGCTATGGCTACACCTTC. It translates to CASTRSQGPSYGYTF.

The V and J genes are TRBV7-9 and TRBJ2-7, with D maybe TRBD1 (6 bases). The CDR3 extends over 14 amino acids. Germline loops: CDR1 SEHNR, CDR2 FQNEAQ (reference sequence). The V end was cut by 0 bases, the J end by 6 bases, with 12 bases between. The CDR3 DNA sequence: TGTGCCAGCAGCTTAGCGGTCACAGGGCCCGAGCAGTACTTC. Translated, it gives CASSLAVTGPEQYF.

Many counts were recorded for this clonotype. V gene TRBV18 combines with J gene TRBJ1-3; D perhaps matches TRBD1 (5 bases). CDR1 is KGHSH, CDR2 LQKENI, per germline. Trimming left V 6 bases short and J 1 base short, with 10 bases between. The CDR3 totals 14 residues. This chain's CDR3 is CASSQDTSGNTIYF. CDR3 coding DNA: TGTGCCAGCTCTCAGGACACATCTGGAAACACCATATATTTT.

This chain links TRBV19 with TRBJ1-2, with TRBD1 identical over 12 bases. After removal of 3 bases from V and 5 bases from J, the junction contained 7 bases not matched to a gene. Germline V gene lookup returns CDR1 LNHDA and CDR2 SQIVND (reference sequence). This CDR3 contains 16 residues. CDR3 loop: CASSIWGQGAFYGYTF. The CDR3 DNA sequence: TGTGCCAGTAGTATTTGGGGACAGGGGGCGTTTTATGGCTACACCTTC. The variable domain in full, with the rest retrieved from reference TRBV19 and TRBJ1-2, is DGGITQSPKYLFRKEGQNVTLSCEQNLNHDAMYWYRQDPGQGLRLIYYSQIVNDFQKGDIAEGYSVSREKKESFPLTVTSAQKNPTAFYLCASSIWGQGAFYGYTFGSGTRLTVV.

The chain recombines TRBV6-2 or TRBV6-3 with TRBJ2-2, with 13 positions matching TRBD2. Germline trimming cut 6 bases from V and 5 bases from J; bases unmatched to any gene: 9. The CDR3 runs 17 residues. The germline CDR1 and CDR2 sequences are MNHEY and SVGEGT. CDR3 loop: CASSTWGLAGLTGELFF. CDR3 nucleotides: TGTGCCAGCAGCACCTGGGGACTAGCGGGACTGACCGGGGAGCTGTTTTTT.

The chain employs TRBV7-8 and TRBJ2-4; 8 bases are a match to TRBD2. CDR1 is SGHVS and CDR2 is FQNEAQ in the germline V gene. V lost 5 bases, J lost 9 bases, and 9 bases stayed unmatched. The CDR3 sequence is 14 residues long. CDR3: CASSALAGQGIQYF. The CDR3 region has the DNA TGTGCCAGCAGCGCTCTAGCGGGCCAAGGCATTCAGTACTTC.

This chain links TRBV30 with TRBJ2-2; possibly TRBD2 for D (6 bases). The CDR3 has 14 amino acids. V was cut by 2 bases and J by 2 bases, with 9 bases left in between. Germline V gene data show CDR1 as GTSNPN and CDR2 as SVGIG (reference sequence). The CDR3 DNA reads TGTGCCTGGAGTAATAGCGGCAACACCGGGGAGCTGTTTTTT. This gives the protein CAWSNSGNTGELFF.